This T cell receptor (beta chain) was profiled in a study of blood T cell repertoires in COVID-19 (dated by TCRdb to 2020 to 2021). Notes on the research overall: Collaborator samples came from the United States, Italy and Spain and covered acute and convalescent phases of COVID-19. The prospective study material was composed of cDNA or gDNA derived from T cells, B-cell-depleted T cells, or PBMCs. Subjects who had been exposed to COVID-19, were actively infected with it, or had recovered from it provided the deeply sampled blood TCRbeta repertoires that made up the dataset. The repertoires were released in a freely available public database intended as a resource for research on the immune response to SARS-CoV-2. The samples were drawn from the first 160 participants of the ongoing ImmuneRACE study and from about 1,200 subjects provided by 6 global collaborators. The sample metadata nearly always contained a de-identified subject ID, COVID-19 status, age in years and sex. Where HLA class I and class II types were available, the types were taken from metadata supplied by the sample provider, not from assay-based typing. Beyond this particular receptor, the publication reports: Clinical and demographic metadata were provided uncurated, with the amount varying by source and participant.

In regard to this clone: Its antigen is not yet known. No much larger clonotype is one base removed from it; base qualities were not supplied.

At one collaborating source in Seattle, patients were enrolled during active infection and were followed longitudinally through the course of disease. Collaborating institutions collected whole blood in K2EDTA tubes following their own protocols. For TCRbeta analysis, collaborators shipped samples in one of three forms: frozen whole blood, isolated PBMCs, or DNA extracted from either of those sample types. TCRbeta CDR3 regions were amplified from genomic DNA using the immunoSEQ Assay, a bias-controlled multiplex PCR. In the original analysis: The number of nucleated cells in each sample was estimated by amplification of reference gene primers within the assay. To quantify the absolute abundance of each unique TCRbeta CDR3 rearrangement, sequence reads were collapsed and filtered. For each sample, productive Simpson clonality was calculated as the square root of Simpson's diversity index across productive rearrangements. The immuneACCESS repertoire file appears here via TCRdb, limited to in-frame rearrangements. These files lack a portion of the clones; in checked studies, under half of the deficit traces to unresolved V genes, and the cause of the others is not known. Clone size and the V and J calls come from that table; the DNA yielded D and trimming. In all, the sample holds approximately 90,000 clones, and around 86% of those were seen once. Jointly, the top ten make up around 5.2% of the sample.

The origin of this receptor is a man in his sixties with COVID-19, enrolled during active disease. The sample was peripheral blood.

CDR3 region: CAIRSGSDEQFF. Here is the DNA: TGTGCCATCAGGTCTGGGAGCGATGAGCAGTTCTTC. The rearranged chain carries TRBV10-3 and TRBJ2-1; matching of 5 bases hints at TRBD2 as the D gene. Relative to germline, V is 6 bases shorter and J is 8 bases shorter, with 11 bases between their ends. CDR1 ENHRY and CDR2 SYGVKD are derived from the germline V gene. From its cysteine to its phenylalanine, the CDR3 spans 12 amino acids. Only the CDR3 DNA stays, 36 bases, in frame from base 1.